This TCR beta chain was sequenced during a study of spatial heterogeneity in lung cancer. Study background: Alpha-chain detections were consistently fewer than beta-chain detections among the sequences.

This sample's time point: sample taken at primary tumor resection. Extraction of whole RNA from tumor, nontumor lung or frozen PBMC preceded unsorted sequencing. Donation came from around 72 patients with untreated early-stage non-small cell lung cancer. Every TCR cDNA molecule bore its own unique molecular identifier. TCRdb re-analysed the 5' RACE reads in MiXCR, keeping a single row per CDR3 protein. The table lists 5,500 to 8,000 distinct CDR3 sequences, about 5% of them singletons, with approximately 9% in the top ten. The CDR3 has 13 residues. The germline gives CDR1 KGHDR, CDR2 SFDVKD. The V end was cut by 5 bases, the J end by 5 bases, with 9 bases between. The sample holds many counts of this clonotype.

This clonotype was sampled from a female donor with early-stage non-small cell lung cancer. The sample was normal lung tissue next to the tumor, taken at surgery. V usage is TRBV24-1 and J usage is TRBJ1-5; D uncertain. In nucleotides, the CDR3 is TGTGCCACCAGTGTCGGACCGTATCAGCCCCAGCATTTT. Its translation: CATSVGPYQPQHF.